This T cell receptor (beta chain) was profiled in a study of shared clonotypes between healthy human individuals. Sequencing used immunoSEQ multiplex PCR; TCRdb keeps in-frame clones, though not all of them. In the table there are around 940,000 clones, approximately 80% of which are singletons. General observations from the study: Naive subsets usually exceeded memory subsets in estimated richness.

A remark on this clone: Antigen unknown.

The CDR3 has 13 residues. Germline V lookup: CDR1 LGHNA, CDR2 YNFKEQ. Trimming at V came to 1 base and at J to 7 bases, leaving 3 bases not matched to a gene. The TCR originated in a man younger than 30 in good health. The V call is TRBV4-2, the J call TRBJ1-2; TRBD1 aligns across 7 bases. The sample was memory CD4+ T cells sorted from blood. Subset reported: CD45RA-negative fraction. The CDR3 sequence is CASSQGDSPGYTF. CDR3 DNA sequence: TGTGCCAGCAGCCAAGGGGACAGTCCTGGCTACACCTTC.